Shown below are 28 T cell receptor beta chains from a single sample sequenced in a study of cytomegalovirus exposure and HLA in healthy donors. This PCR relied on a set of 60 Vbeta primers and 13 Jbeta primers. TCRdb's table, derived via immunoSEQ multiplex PCR, lists solely in-frame clones and lacks some. The specimen's table records roughly 79,000 clones. The material sequenced was PBMCs. The source of these receptors is a man aged 30 to 39 in good health and CMV-seronegative.

V is TRBV27 and J is TRBJ1-5; the match to TRBD1 covers 7 bases. There are 15 residues in the CDR3. Germline CDR1 and CDR2: MNHEY and SMNVEV (reference sequence). With 5 bases clipped from V and 6 bases from J, the junction kept 10 bases outside the gene matches. CDR3 nucleotides: TGTGCCAGCAGTCCCCGGACAGGACTTATTCAGCCCCAGCATTTT. Its protein is CASSPRTGLIQPQHF.

The chain combines TRBV5-1 with TRBJ2-5, with TRBD2 matching 13 bases. With 4 bases clipped from V and 4 bases from J, the junction kept 13 bases outside the gene matches. The CDR3 has 18 residues. From germline, CDR1 is SGHRS and CDR2 YFSETQ. The CDR3 loop is CASSIGLAGALNGETQYF. The CDR3 DNA sequence: TGCGCCAGCAGCATCGGACTAGCGGGAGCGCTTAATGGAGAGACCCAGTACTTC. Full variable domain (remainder filled in from reference TRBV5-1 and TRBJ2-5): KAGVTQTPRYLIKTRGQQVTLSCSPISGHRSVSWYQQTPGQGLQFLFEYFSETQRNKGNFPGRFSGRQFSNSRSEMNVSTLELGDSALYLCASSIGLAGALNGETQYFGPGTRLLVL.

The CDR3 sequence: CASSMVLASTDTQYF. CDR3 coding DNA: TGTGCCAGTAGTATGGTCCTAGCGAGCACAGATACGCAGTATTTT. The chain couples TRBV19 to TRBJ2-3, with D perhaps TRBD2 (6 bases). Looked up from germline, CDR1 is LNHDA and CDR2 is SQIVND (reference sequence). CDR3 length: 15 residues. Trimming stripped 3 bases from V and 0 bases from J, with 10 bases between.

V gene TRBV6-1 combines with J gene TRBJ2-4; 7 bases are a match to TRBD1. The V gene end was trimmed by 5 bases and the J gene end by 6 bases; junction bases not matched to a gene: 7. Germline values: CDR1 MNHNS, CDR2 SASEGT. This CDR3 spans 14 amino acids. In DNA, the CDR3 is TGTGCCAGCAGTACAGGGGTACAAGGAAACATTCAGTACTTC. Amino acid sequence: CASSTGVQGNIQYF.

This sequence joins TRBV5-6 and TRBJ2-7; 9 nucleotides agree with TRBD1. CDR3 length: 14 residues. V shed 3 bases and J 5 bases; nucleotides not matched to a gene: 6. Germline lookup yields CDR1 SGHDT and CDR2 YYEEEE. The DNA for the CDR3 is TGTGCCAGCAGCTGGGACAGGGTGGTCCACGAGCAGTACTTC. Amino acid sequence: CASSWDRVVHEQYF. Filled out from reference TRBV5-6 and TRBJ2-7, the complete variable domain reads DAGVTQSPTHLIKTRGQQVTLRCSPKSGHDTVSWYQQALGQGPQFIFQYYEEEERQRGNFPDRFSGHQFPNYSSELNVNALLLGDSALYLCASSWDRVVHEQYFGPGTRLTVT.

The chain combines TRBV18 with TRBJ2-5; 7 bases line up with TRBD2. There are 14 residues in the CDR3. Losses at the gene ends were 3 bases for V and 5 bases for J; bases not matched to a gene: 6. CDR1 and CDR2 (germline): KGHSH, LQKENI. CDR3 DNA sequence: TGTGCCAGCTCACCCCTTAGGGGAGGGGAGACCCAGTACTTC. It encodes CASSPLRGGETQYF.

The chain links TRBV19 to TRBJ1-5; D might be TRBD1 (5 bases). V lost 7 bases, J lost 1 base, and 14 bases lay in between. The germline V gene encodes CDR1 LNHDA and CDR2 SQIVND (reference sequence). The CDR3 extends over 15 amino acids. The CDR3 DNA sequence: TGTGCCAGTAATTGGGGCTTAAGGAGCAATCAGCCCCAGCATTTT. Amino acid sequence: CASNWGLRSNQPQHF. The whole variable domain, remainder taken from reference TRBV19 and TRBJ1-5, is DGGITQSPKYLFRKEGQNVTLSCEQNLNHDAMYWYRQDPGQGLRLIYYSQIVNDFQKGDIAEGYSVSREKKESFPLTVTSAQKNPTAFYLCASNWGLRSNQPQHFGDGTRLSIL.

The J gene is TRBJ2-3, the V gene TRBV4-2, with a possible D match to TRBD1 (6 bases). Germline CDR1 reads LGHNA; CDR2 reads YNFKEQ. Trimming removed 0 bases from V and 1 base from J, with 8 bases in between. The CDR3 spans 15 residues. DNA for the CDR3: TGTGCCAGCAGCCAAGAACCAGGGGGCACAGATACGCAGTATTTT. Encoded protein: CASSQEPGGTDTQYF.

The gene calls are TRBV4-1 and TRBJ1-1; 7 positions agree with TRBD1. CDR3 length: 15 amino acids. Germline V CDR1 and CDR2: MGHRA, YSYEKL. The ends lost 5 bases at V and 6 bases at J; junction bases unmatched: 12. The CDR3 bases are TGCGCCAGCAGCTCCGGATCGACAGGGTACCCTGAAGCTTTCTTT. Translating gives CASSSGSTGYPEAFF.

The CDR3 bases are TGTGCCAGCAGAGGGGGAGGGGATACGCAGTATTTT. It yields the protein CASRGGGDTQYF. V and J are TRBV2 and TRBJ2-3; TRBD2 is a possible D gene (7 bases). The CDR3 covers 12 residues. V shed 6 bases and J shed 6 bases, with 10 bases lying between them. Germline CDR1 reads SNHLY; CDR2 reads FYNNEI.

The chain recombines TRBV5-1 with TRBJ2-1; D gene unclear. The CDR3 sequence is 13 residues long. Germline assignment: CDR1 SGHRS and CDR2 YFSETQ. The ends were cut back, 0 bases at V and 4 bases at J, with 5 bases in the middle. CDR3 in amino acids: CASSLDLYNEQFF. The CDR3 bases are TGCGCCAGCAGCTTGGACTTATACAATGAGCAGTTCTTC.

This sequence joins TRBV6-5 and TRBJ1-2; 8 bases match TRBD1. The V gene's germline CDR1 is MNHEY and CDR2 SVGAGI. V dropped 7 bases and J dropped 6; count of bases not matched to a gene: 7. The CDR3 covers 13 residues. The CDR3 is CASTTLTGDGYTF. In nucleotides, the CDR3 is TGTGCCAGCACCACGCTGACAGGGGATGGCTACACCTTC.

This sequence joins TRBV6-1 and TRBJ2-7; 10 nucleotides agree with TRBD2. Germline-derived CDR1 and CDR2 are MNHNS and SASEGT. J was trimmed by 3 bases and V by 5 bases; bases with no gene match: 7. This CDR3 region has 15 residues. The CDR3 coding sequence is TGTGCCAGCAGTACGCGGACTAGCGGAGACTACGAGCAGTACTTC. Encoded protein: CASSTRTSGDYEQYF.

The chain has TRBV6-1 and TRBJ2-3, with 9 nucleotides matching TRBD2. V was clipped by 1 base and J by 2 bases; unmatched bases: 7. Germline-derived CDR1 and CDR2 are MNHNS and SASEGT. The CDR3 is 17 amino acids. The DNA of the CDR3 is TGTGCCAGCAGTGAAGGGGGTAGCGGGGGACCCACAGATACGCAGTATTTT. Translation: CASSEGGSGGPTDTQYF.

The genes are TRBV5-1 and TRBJ2-1; D not certain. The CDR3 spans 13 residues. V lost 4 bases, J lost 0 bases, and 5 bases lay in between. Germline V gene sequence: CDR1 SGHRS, CDR2 YFSETQ. CDR3 DNA sequence: TGCGCCAGCAGCGAGAGCTCCTACAATGAGCAGTTCTTC. Translating gives CASSESSYNEQFF.

The chain carries TRBV5-1 and TRBJ2-7; TRBD1 matches 11 bases. J lost 6 bases, V lost 2 bases, and 7 bases had no gene match. CDR3 length: 15 residues. Germline CDR1 SGHRS, CDR2 YFSETQ. CDR3 bases: TGCGCCAGCAGCTTCGCTGGACAGGGGGCTAGCGAGCAGTACTTC. Its protein product is CASSFAGQGASEQYF. The full variable domain, completed using reference TRBV5-1 and TRBJ2-7, is KAGVTQTPRYLIKTRGQQVTLSCSPISGHRSVSWYQQTPGQGLQFLFEYFSETQRNKGNFPGRFSGRQFSNSRSEMNVSTLELGDSALYLCASSFAGQGASEQYFGPGTRLTVT.

This sequence joins TRBV29-1 and TRBJ2-3; no reliable D call. Germline assignment: CDR1 SQVTM and CDR2 ANQGSEA. The CDR3 runs to 16 residues. V was pared by 0 bases and J by 0 bases, with 13 bases between. As DNA, the CDR3 is TGCAGCGTTGAAGACCCCGAAAGCCTTAGCACAGATACGCAGTATTTT. It yields the protein CSVEDPESLSTDTQYF.

The V gene is TRBV4-2, the J gene TRBJ2-7; 9 nucleotides line up with TRBD2. V was pared by 0 bases and J by 3 bases, with 6 bases of the junction left unmatched. CDR1 is LGHNA, CDR2 YNFKEQ, per germline. There are 16 residues in the CDR3. CDR3 DNA: TGTGCCAGCAGCCAAGATATGAGTAGCGGGGGCTACGAGCAGTACTTC. Amino acid sequence: CASSQDMSSGGYEQYF.

V gene TRBV6-1 combines with J gene TRBJ2-7; D perhaps matches TRBD2 (5 bases). CDR1 is MNHNS, CDR2 SASEGT, per germline. Trimming cost V 3 bases and J 4 bases, with 13 bases left between them. CDR3 size: 14 residues. The CDR3 DNA reads TGTGCCAGCAGTGACCCGGGAACCAGATACGAGCAGTACTTC. Protein sequence: CASSDPGTRYEQYF.

The chain carries TRBV5-1 and TRBJ2-1; a possible D gene is TRBD1 (5 bases). Trimming pared 0 bases from V and 16 bases from J, leaving 23 bases between. The CDR3 runs to 15 residues. Germline V CDR1 and CDR2: SGHRS, YFSETQ. CDR3 coding DNA: TGCGCCAGCAGCTTGGGAGCTGACAGTGGGATTTTTGGATTCTTC. Protein sequence: CASSLGADSGIFGFF.

The V gene is TRBV5-5, the J gene TRBJ2-1; tentative D call: TRBD2 (5 bases). The CDR3 consists of 14 residues. V dropped 4 bases and J dropped 0 bases, with 8 bases sitting between them. Germline V gene lookup returns CDR1 SGHKS and CDR2 YYEKEE (reference sequence). Written as DNA, the CDR3 is TGTGCCAGCAGCCGAGCGGTCTCCTACAATGAGCAGTTCTTC. It specifies CASSRAVSYNEQFF. Together with reference TRBV5-5 and TRBJ2-1, the CDR3 gives the full variable domain: DAGVTQSPTHLIKTRGQQVTLRCSPISGHKSVSWYQQVLGQGPQFIFQYYEKEERGRGNFPDRFSARQFPNYSSELNVNALLLGDSALYLCASSRAVSYNEQFFGPGTRLTVL.

The J gene is TRBJ2-5, the V gene TRBV7-3; D remains ambiguous. With 4 bases removed from V and 5 bases from J, the gap between germline ends came to 11 bases. Per the germline V gene, CDR1 is SGHTA and CDR2 is FQGTGA. The CDR3 has 13 amino acids. The CDR3 DNA sequence: TGTGCCAGCAGCTCGAGTCCCCTGGAGACCCAGTACTTC. Its translation is CASSSSPLETQYF.

V usage is TRBV11-3 and J usage is TRBJ2-1, with 11 positions matching TRBD1. Germline loops: CDR1 SGHNT, CDR2 YENEEA. The CDR3 covers 15 residues. Unmatched junction bases numbered 9, after V lost 5 bases and J lost 9 bases. Here the CDR3 reads CASSPGQGAVREQFF. CDR3 coding DNA: TGTGCCAGCAGCCCCGGACAGGGGGCAGTTCGTGAGCAGTTCTTC.

This chain links TRBV6-6 with TRBJ2-7; D gene uncertain. Trimming removed 4 bases from V and 3 bases from J, with 7 bases in between. Per the germline V gene, CDR1 is MNHNY and CDR2 is SVGAGI (reference sequence). The CDR3 has 12 amino acids. The CDR3 region is CASSSGLYEQYF. Here the CDR3 DNA reads TGTGCCAGCAGTTCAGGCCTCTACGAGCAGTACTTC.

CDR3: CASSLNSGASSGPQHF. The DNA of the CDR3 is TGTGCCAGCAGCCTTAATTCCGGGGCTAGTAGCGGGCCCCAGCATTTT. The V and J genes are TRBV13 and TRBJ1-5; TRBD1 is a possible D gene (5 bases). This CDR3 is 16 amino acids long. Germline CDR1 PRHDT, CDR2 FYEKMQ (reference sequence). Trimming left V 5 bases short and J 9 bases short, with 23 bases between. Full variable domain (remainder filled in from reference TRBV13 and TRBJ1-5): AAGVIQSPRHLIKEKRETATLKCYPIPRHDTVYWYQQGPGQDPQFLISFYEKMQSDKGSIPDRFSAQQFSDYHSELNMSSLELGDSALYFCASSLNSGASSGPQHFGDGTRLSIL.

J is TRBJ1-2 and V is TRBV5-1, with D perhaps matching TRBD1 (6 bases). The germline CDR1 and CDR2 sequences are SGHRS and YFSETQ. V was clipped by 1 base and J by 6 bases, with 13 bases between them. The CDR3 consists of 14 residues. CDR3 in DNA: TGCGCCAGCAGCTTGAAGGACAGACTTGATGGCTACACCTTC. Its protein product is CASSLKDRLDGYTF.

As DNA, the CDR3 is TGCAGCGCCTCGACAGCGAGCTACGAGCAGTACTTC. Its translation is CSASTASYEQYF. The V and J genes are TRBV29-1 and TRBJ2-7; perhaps TRBD1 as D (5 bases). With 7 bases removed from V and 3 bases from J, the gap between germline ends came to 13 bases. The CDR3 loop spans 12 amino acids. Germline V gene data show CDR1 as SQVTM and CDR2 as ANQGSEA.

This chain joins TRBV11-2 and TRBJ2-5, with 8 nucleotides matching TRBD1. This CDR3 has 13 residues. Trimming at V came to 5 bases and at J to 5 bases, leaving 4 bases not matched to a gene. Germline assignment: CDR1 SGHAT and CDR2 FQNNGV. The CDR3 is CASSKDREETQYF. The CDR3 DNA sequence: TGTGCCAGCAGCAAGGACAGGGAGGAGACCCAGTACTTC. Filled out from reference TRBV11-2 and TRBJ2-5, the complete variable domain reads EAGVAQSPRYKIIEKRQSVAFWCNPISGHATLYWYQQILGQGPKLLIQFQNNGVVDDSQLPKDRFSAERLKGVDSTLKIQPAKLEDSAVYLCASSKDREETQYFGPGTRLLVL.